This TCR beta chain was retrieved from a study of somatic mutations in cytotoxic T cells in rheumatoid arthritis. Notes on the study in general: An age-related increase in CD8+ clonality was seen in rheumatoid arthritis patients but not in healthy controls. No significant CD8+ T-cell clonality difference was found between rheumatoid arthritis patients and age-matched controls. Antigen targets of the expanded CD8+ clones remained unidentified.

Only in-frame clones appear in the TCRdb table, and some are missing; sequencing was by immunoSEQ multiplex PCR. Of around 2,200 clones detected, 84% appear once; the ten largest clones hold approximately 41%. Comment on this clone: The antigen is not known.

The CDR3 is 14 amino acids. V dropped 0 bases and J dropped 6 bases, with 13 bases sitting between them. Germline V CDR1 and CDR2: SGDLS, YYNGEE. Using positive magnetic bead selection on an AutoMACS, CD4+ and CD8+ cells were isolated, after which their purity was checked by flow cytometry. The chain carries TRBV9 and TRBJ2-7, with D perhaps TRBD2 (7 bases). The TCR sequence derives from an adult with rheumatoid arthritis. The sample taken for sequencing was CD8+ T cells sorted from blood. This CDR3 is CASSVVAGAVEQYF. Written as DNA, the CDR3 is TGTGCCAGCAGCGTAGTTGCGGGGGCGGTCGAGCAGTACTTC.